Sequencing of this T cell receptor beta chain was carried out in a study of blood T cells in healthy people across ages (dated by TCRdb to 2015 to 2017). At the level of the whole study: Template switching captured roughly one uniquely barcoded TCR beta cDNA molecule per two T cells in model experiments. To track age-related changes in TCR beta repertoire diversity, the study relied on deep sequencing normalized with unique cDNA molecular identifiers. Four age groups were formed from the donors: young (average 16 years), middle-aged (just under 40), aged (under 70) and long-lived (about 75). Donors of different ages were randomly distributed across sequencing lanes to avoid experimental bias. Using the same blood draw, the study looked at two additional independent replicas of 1 million unique cDNA reads for two donors, one aged 18 to 29 and the other aged 80 or older.

Concerning this clonotype itself: The target of this receptor is not known. Base qualities were left out, and no much larger clone turns up one base away.

Study-level results and caveats: A strong correlation was found between observed TCR beta diversity and the percentage of naive T cells measured by flow cytometry. Conclusive comparison of naive and antigen-experienced compartments was prevented by the profiling of bulk unsorted PBMCs. Total diversity estimates from one million sequenced T cells were considered lower bounds and underestimates. The long-lived group showed more naive CD4+ T cells, fewer expanded clones and increased TCR diversity than the aged group, suggesting age selection. Because donor CMV infection status was unknown, age-related changes in expanded clonotypes were potentially confounded. As age increased, observed TCR beta diversity per million T cells dropped in a roughly linear way, and a significant reduction was already evident by age about 40.

CDR1 and CDR2 were assigned from the germline V gene as SQVTM and ANQGSEA. The CDR3 measures 16 amino acids from cysteine to phenylalanine. CDR3 DNA is the only sequence kept; it has 48 bases, read in frame from the first base. Trimming at the junction amounts to 6 bases on V and 0 bases on J, and the germline ends lie 21 bases apart. The library came from 5' RACE. Sequenced using an Illumina HiSeq 2500. A second PCR of roughly 7 to 11 cycles was run with a J-beta primer mix and a sample-barcoded 5' primer. Each TCR beta cDNA molecule received a unique molecular identifier from a template-switch 5' adaptor carrying 12 random nucleotides. Each sample yielded at least 3 million CDR3-containing paired-end reads. The Mint cDNA synthesis kit, primed by a TRBC-specific oligonucleotide, was used to synthesize first-strand cDNA from all RNA. All cDNA was treated with uracil-DNA glycosylase and then went through a first 18-cycle PCR with the universal primers M1SS and BC2_uni_R. In the source study's methods: Normalization of each sample was performed by random selection of 1 million high-quality reads, each carrying a distinct molecular identifier. Reads sharing molecular identifiers were discarded rather than binned into consensus sequences. MiTCR, set to a Q25 quality threshold and the strictest error-elimination algorithm, was used for CDR3 identification, clonotype clustering and error correction. A nonparametric unseen species model using Euler transformation provided a lower-bound estimate of total TCR beta diversity. Starting from the raw public reads, TCRdb applied fastp trimming at Q25, assembled clones with MiXCR and retained in-frame beta chains. Each entry is one CDR3 protein sequence, shown with its most common DNA and genes. The V and J calls shown here were made by TCRdb, not taken from the authors' results. Here the sample has 650,000 to 1,000,000 distinct CDR3 sequences; 35% to 50% occur a single time. The ten top clones hold 15% to 20% of the sample.

Donors were 39 systemically healthy Caucasian individuals from Russia aged roughly 6 to 90 years. Each donor gave about 10 milliliters of peripheral blood, drawn into EDTA-treated Vacutainer tubes. Ficoll-Paque density-gradient centrifugation was used to isolate PBMCs, with at least 6.5 million obtained per sample. Trizol reagent was used to extract total RNA from PBMCs, with at least 6 micrograms per sample. Naive CD45RAhigh/CD27high T cell percentages were measured by flow cytometry on a PBMC aliquot from every donor. The sequencing sample was made of blood. This sequence originates from a man aged 80 or over in good health. Here the chain combines TRBV29-1 and TRBJ2-7, and possibly TRBD1, on 6 matching bases. The CDR3 protein is CSVSGTTKLSSYEQYF. The nucleotide sequence reads as follows: TGCAGCGTGTCCGGGACAACGAAACTTAGCTCCTACGAGCAGTACTTC.